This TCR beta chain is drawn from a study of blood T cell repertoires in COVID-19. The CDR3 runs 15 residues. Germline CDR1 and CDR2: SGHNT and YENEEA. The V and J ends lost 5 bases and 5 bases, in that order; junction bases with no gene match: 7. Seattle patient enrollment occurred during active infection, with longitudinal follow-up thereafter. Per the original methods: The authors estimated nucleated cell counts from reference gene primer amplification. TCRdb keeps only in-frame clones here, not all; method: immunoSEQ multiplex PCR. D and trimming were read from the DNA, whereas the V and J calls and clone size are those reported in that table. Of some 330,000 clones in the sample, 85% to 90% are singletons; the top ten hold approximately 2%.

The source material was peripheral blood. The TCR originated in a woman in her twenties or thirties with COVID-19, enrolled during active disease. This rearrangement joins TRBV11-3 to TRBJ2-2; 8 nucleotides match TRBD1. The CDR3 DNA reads TGTGCCAGCAGCAAGACAGGGGTCACGACCGGGGAGCTGTTTTTT. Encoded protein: CASSKTGVTTGELFF.